The present entry profiles one TCR beta chain with its context. This CDR3 region has 12 residues. Germline V gene data show CDR1 as GTSNPN and CDR2 as SVGIG (reference sequence). V was cut by 0 bases and J by 13 bases, with 15 bases left in between. The genomic DNA of each subset was split evenly across several immunoSEQ plates. Repertoires were generated with immunoSEQ multiplex PCR, while TCRdb's copy carries only in-frame clones and drops some. Of 2 million to 2.5 million clones in the sample, 90% to 96% were seen once. The sample is drawn from a study of shared clonotypes between healthy human individuals.

Source material: naive CD4+ T cells sorted from blood. Subset defined: CD45RA+ positively selected. The V gene is TRBV30, the J gene TRBJ1-2; no firm D call. This clonotype was obtained from a young man in good health. Written as DNA, the CDR3 is TGTGCCTGGAGTGTCTCGGCCCTGGCAGGCACCTTC. The encoded protein is CAWSVSALAGTF.